The rows below give T cell receptor beta chains drawn from one sample of a study of cytomegalovirus exposure and HLA in healthy donors. Data came from immunoSEQ multiplex PCR; TCRdb stores just in-frame clones and leaves some out. Of over 95,000 clones listed, about 68% are singletons. The sequencing sample was made of PBMCs. The receptors derive from a woman between 40 and 50 years old in good health and CMV-seropositive. Both conserved end residues are part of each CDR3. A D gene is named only where the DNA matches it firmly. Some rows mark clone size as missing; the rest say once, few, many or name a class of expanded clone.

v_call,clone_size,d_call,j_call,cdr3_aa,cdr3_nt
TRBV5-8,NA,NA,TRBJ1-1,CASSLRVRGGTEAFF,TGTGCCAGCAGCTTGCGAGTAAGGGGCGGAACTGAAGCTTTCTTT
TRBV10-2,NA,NA,TRBJ2-7,CASKVGVSYEQYF,TGCGCCAGCAAGGTCGGGGTTTCCTACGAGCAGTACTTC
TRBV27,NA,TRBD1,TRBJ2-1,CASSLRQGDPYNEQFF,TGTGCCAGCAGTCTCCGACAGGGGGATCCCTACAATGAGCAGTTCTTC
TRBV7-9,NA,TRBD1,TRBJ2-1,CASSLTGQAYNEQFF,TGTGCCAGCAGCTTAACGGGACAGGCCTACAATGAGCAGTTCTTC
TRBV5-1,NA,TRBD1,TRBJ2-5,CASSSQGEETQYF,TGCGCCAGCAGCTCCCAGGGGGAAGAGACCCAGTACTTC
TRBV9,NA,TRBD1,TRBJ1-2,CASSVGRDRANYGYTF,TGTGCCAGCAGCGTTGGAAGGGACAGGGCAAACTATGGCTACACCTTC
TRBV5-4,once,TRBD1,TRBJ2-3,CASSLELGPQGPGTQYF,TGTGCCAGCAGCCTGGAGTTGGGGCCACAGGGGCCGGGTACGCAGTATTTT
TRBV15,NA,TRBD1,TRBJ1-2,CATSRVGAIFDRDSYTF,TGTGCCACCAGCAGAGTAGGGGCCATTTTCGACAGGGATAGCTACACCTTC
TRBV7-2,NA,TRBD2,TRBJ2-2,CASSFLLATGELFF,TGTGCCAGCAGCTTCTTACTAGCGACCGGGGAGCTGTTTTTT
TRBV9,NA,NA,TRBJ2-3,CASSVVDTTGDTQYF,TGTGCCAGCAGCGTAGTTGACACCACGGGGGATACGCAGTATTTT
TRBV5-8,NA,NA,TRBJ2-1,CASSFIVSTYNEQFF,TGTGCCAGCAGCTTCATAGTTAGTACCTACAATGAGCAGTTCTTC
TRBV6-1,NA,NA,TRBJ2-7,CASSEEVTSNLAYEQYF,TGTGCCAGCAGTGAAGAGGTGACATCAAACTTAGCCTACGAGCAGTACTTC
TRBV7-2,NA,TRBD2,TRBJ2-3,CASSLLLAGGQAQYF,TGTGCCAGCAGCTTACTCCTAGCGGGGGGGCAGGCGCAGTATTTT
TRBV30,NA,NA,TRBJ1-5,CAWGELSGANQPQHF,TGTGCCTGGGGGGAACTATCGGGAGCAAATCAGCCCCAGCATTTT
TRBV7-9,NA,TRBD2,TRBJ2-2,CSSSPTGTSGRGELFF,TGTTCCAGCAGCCCTACCGGGACTAGCGGAAGAGGGGAGCTGTTTTTT
TRBV5-4,once,TRBD1,TRBJ2-5,CASSPKPGQDQETQYF,TGTGCCAGCAGCCCCAAACCCGGACAGGATCAAGAGACCCAGTACTTC
TRBV27,NA,NA,TRBJ2-6,CASSLMQRGLGSGANVLTF,TGTGCCAGCAGTTTAATGCAACGGGGGTTGGGCTCTGGGGCCAACGTCCTGACTTTC
TRBV19,few,NA,TRBJ2-7,CASKSGEPFEQYF,TGTGCCAGTAAATCGGGGGAACCATTCGAGCAGTACTTC
TRBV27,NA,TRBD1,TRBJ2-5,CASSPGQGGETQYF,TGTGCCAGCAGTCCCGGACAGGGGGGAGAGACCCAGTACTTC
TRBV7-9,NA,NA,TRBJ1-2,CASSVGQNYGYTF,TGTGCCAGCAGCGTCGGACAGAACTATGGCTACACCTTC
TRBV10-3,NA,TRBD2,TRBJ2-2,CAISERVSGGANTGELFF,TGTGCCATCAGTGAGCGGGTTAGCGGGGGAGCGAACACCGGGGAGCTGTTTTTT
TRBV9,NA,TRBD2,TRBJ2-1,CASSSIAGASYNEQFF,TGTGCCAGCAGCTCGATAGCGGGGGCTTCCTACAATGAGCAGTTCTTC
TRBV6-1,NA,TRBD1,TRBJ1-6,CASSDRDRGYNSPLHF,TGTGCCAGCAGTGACCGGGACAGGGGTTATAATTCACCCCTCCACTTT
TRBV7-9,NA,NA,TRBJ2-7,CASSLELSGSYEQYF,TGTGCCAGCAGCTTAGAGCTTAGTGGCTCCTACGAGCAGTACTTC
TRBV6-5,NA,NA,TRBJ2-7,CASSSSTSEQYF,TGTGCCAGCAGTTCCTCGACTTCGGAGCAGTACTTC
TRBV13,NA,TRBD1,TRBJ1-1,CASSHRTGPTEAFF,TGTGCCAGCAGCCATCGGACAGGGCCCACTGAAGCTTTCTTT
TRBV6-6,NA,NA,TRBJ2-2,CASTPYGELFF,TGTGCCAGCACCCCGTATGGGGAGCTGTTTTTT
TRBV28,NA,NA,TRBJ1-1,CASNSGLLNTEAFF,TGTGCCAGCAACAGTGGACTCTTGAACACTGAAGCTTTCTTT
TRBV6-6,NA,NA,TRBJ2-7,CASSSRDNSYEQYF,TGTGCCAGCAGTTCCCGGGACAACTCCTACGAGCAGTACTTC
TRBV6-1,NA,NA,TRBJ1-6,CASSEALSSSYNSPLHF,TGTGCCAGCAGTGAAGCGCTTAGTAGCTCCTATAATTCACCCCTCCACTTT
TRBV4-1,NA,TRBD2,TRBJ2-1,CASSQEGLAVYNEQFF,TGCGCCAGCAGCCAAGAGGGACTAGCGGTATACAATGAGCAGTTCTTC
TRBV18,NA,NA,TRBJ2-3,CASSPTPTSTDTQYF,TGTGCCAGCTCACCGACTCCTACTAGCACAGATACGCAGTATTTT
TRBV18,NA,TRBD1,TRBJ1-2,CASSPPAGTGGGSYGYTF,TGTGCCAGCTCACCACCGGCCGGGACAGGGGGTGGTAGCTATGGCTACACCTTC